One sample yielded the 17 T cell receptor beta chains listed below, sequenced in a study of blood T cell repertoires in COVID-19. Only in-frame clones appear in the TCRdb table, and some are missing; sequencing was by immunoSEQ multiplex PCR. The sample contains about 20,000 clones, 80% to 90% of which appear only once. The specimen sequenced was peripheral blood. Receptors originate from a human donor in a cohort sampled during active COVID-19.

J is TRBJ2-7 and V is TRBV7-9, with 9 bases identical to TRBD1. V trimming: 5 bases; J trimming: 5 bases; junction bases outside the gene matches: 7. This CDR3 has 14 residues. Germline loops: CDR1 SEHNR, CDR2 FQNEAQ (reference sequence). Here the CDR3 DNA reads TGTGCCAGCAGCCAGTGGGACAGGGTGGACGAGCAGTACTTC. This translates into CASSQWDRVDEQYF.

This clone was seen just once. CDR3 residues: CASSPGTSGNEQFF. The CDR3, as DNA: TGCGCCAGCAGCCCCGGGACTAGCGGCAATGAGCAGTTCTTC. This chain uses TRBV5-1 with TRBJ2-1; the match to TRBD2 covers 11 bases. Losses at the gene ends were 4 bases for V and 6 bases for J; bases not matched to a gene: 3. The CDR3 has 14 amino acids. Germline V lookup: CDR1 SGHRS, CDR2 YFSETQ.

CDR3 nucleotides: TGTGCCAGCAGTCCCGGGGGGACAGGGGGAAACACCATATATTTT. It translates to CASSPGGTGGNTIYF. The V call is TRBV25-1, the J call TRBJ1-3; 9 bases align to TRBD1. V trimming: 5 bases; J trimming: 4 bases; junction bases outside the gene matches: 6. CDR1 is MGHDK, CDR2 SYGVNS, per germline. CDR3 length equals 15 residues.

The V call is TRBV10-3, the J call TRBJ2-5; TRBD2 is a possible D gene (6 bases). The ends were cut back, 11 bases at V and 3 bases at J, with 13 bases in the middle. The CDR3 covers 12 residues. Per germline, CDR1 ENHRY and CDR2 SYGVKD. CDR3 in amino acids: CASRDSEETQYF. CDR3 coding DNA: TGTGCCTCGCGGGACTCAGAAGAGACCCAGTACTTC.

The rearrangement joins TRBV4-2 to TRBJ2-7; TRBD1 aligns across 7 bases. The V gene's germline CDR1 is LGHNA and CDR2 YNFKEQ. The CDR3 length is 16 residues. The trim removed 0 bases at V and 4 bases at J, leaving 9 bases unmatched. CDR3 nucleotide sequence: TGTGCCAGCAGCCAAGAAGGGCGGACAGGTGTTTACGAGCAGTACTTC. Translated, it gives CASSQEGRTGVYEQYF.

The chain recombines TRBV4-1 with TRBJ2-1; 12 bases map to TRBD2. Germline V lookup: CDR1 MGHRA, CDR2 YSYEKL. V was clipped by 5 bases and J by 5 bases; unmatched bases: 4. The CDR3 length is 15 residues. The CDR3 nucleotides are TGCGCCAGCAGCGTGACTAGCGGGAGAAACAATGAGCAGTTCTTC. Translation: CASSVTSGRNNEQFF.

This rearrangement joins TRBV29-1 to TRBJ2-3; weak D call: TRBD2 (5 bases). This CDR3 spans 13 amino acids. Germline V gene sequence: CDR1 SQVTM, CDR2 ANQGSEA. V was trimmed by 4 bases and J by 0 bases, leaving 8 bases between them. The CDR3: CSVVPGSTDTQYF. DNA of the CDR3: TGCAGCGTTGTTCCGGGGAGCACAGATACGCAGTATTTT.

For the CDR3, the DNA is TGTGCCAGCAGTATTAGATCGAGGTCAGAGCAGTTCTTC. This encodes CASSIRSRSEQFF. V usage is TRBV11-3 and J usage is TRBJ2-1; D unresolved. Trimming shortened V by 6 bases and J by 10 bases, and 16 bases separated the two germline ends. The CDR3 has 13 amino acids. Germline values: CDR1 SGHNT, CDR2 YENEEA.

The chain employs TRBV5-1 and TRBJ2-5; TRBD2 agrees at 10 bases. Germline loops: CDR1 SGHRS, CDR2 YFSETQ. The V and J ends lost 0 bases and 2 bases, in that order; junction bases with no gene match: 1. The CDR3 extends over 15 amino acids. CDR3: CASSLGTSGQETQYF. As DNA, the CDR3 is TGCGCCAGCAGCTTGGGGACTAGCGGTCAAGAGACCCAGTACTTC. Full variable domain (rest looked up from reference TRBV5-1 and TRBJ2-5): KAGVTQTPRYLIKTRGQQVTLSCSPISGHRSVSWYQQTPGQGLQFLFEYFSETQRNKGNFPGRFSGRQFSNSRSEMNVSTLELGDSALYLCASSLGTSGQETQYFGPGTRLLVL.

V usage is TRBV10-3 and J usage is TRBJ2-7, with 10 bases identical to TRBD2. CDR1 and CDR2 from the germline V gene are ENHRY and SYGVKD. The junction had 13 bases not matched to a gene; V was cut back by 9 bases and J by 5 bases. The CDR3 has 15 residues. The CDR3 sequence is CAIRPLAGEAHEQYF. CDR3 coding DNA: TGTGCCATTCGCCCTCTAGCGGGAGAAGCCCACGAGCAGTACTTC.

V usage is TRBV6-6 and J usage is TRBJ2-3; 10 nucleotides match TRBD2. The trim removed 6 bases at V and 1 base at J, leaving 19 bases unmatched. Germline V gene lookup returns CDR1 MNHNY and CDR2 SVGAGI (reference sequence). The CDR3 is 20 residues long. CDR3 in DNA: TGTGCCAGCAGCAAACGCCTAGCGGGAGTTGGGGGGGTGGGCACAGATACGCAGTATTTT. This codes for CASSKRLAGVGGVGTDTQYF.

J is TRBJ2-1 and V is TRBV5-1; D ambiguous. In germline, CDR1 is SGHRS, CDR2 YFSETQ. With 0 bases removed from V and 5 bases from J, the gap between germline ends came to 9 bases. The CDR3 extends over 14 amino acids. CDR3 sequence (DNA): TGCGCCAGCAGCTTGGGACTGGATCACAATGAGCAGTTCTTC. Its protein is CASSLGLDHNEQFF.

This chain joins TRBV5-6 and TRBJ2-7, with 8 bases lining up with TRBD2. The CDR3 is made up of 15 amino acids. V gave up 1 base and J gave up 7 bases; unmatched junction bases: 10. CDR1 and CDR2 from the germline V gene are SGHDT and YYEEEE. The CDR3 sequence: CASSLYGLAFAEQYF. CDR3 coding DNA: TGTGCCAGCAGCTTGTACGGACTAGCTTTTGCTGAGCAGTACTTC.

The chain carries TRBV5-1 and TRBJ2-3; the match to TRBD2 covers 11 bases. The J segment lost 2 bases and the V segment lost 2 bases, leaving 4 bases of the junction unmatched. This CDR3 contains 16 residues. CDR1 is SGHRS, CDR2 YFSETQ, per germline. The CDR3 loop reads CASSLTSGRFTDTQYF. The CDR3 DNA reads as TGCGCCAGCAGCTTAACTAGCGGGAGATTCACAGATACGCAGTATTTT.

The chain carries TRBV9 and TRBJ1-2; 8 nucleotides match TRBD1. This CDR3 is built from 13 residues. The trim removed 4 bases at V and 8 bases at J, leaving 7 bases unmatched. The germline V gene has CDR1 SGDLS and CDR2 YYNGEE. The CDR3 reads CASSPGQGGGYTF. The CDR3, as DNA: TGTGCCAGCAGCCCCGGACAGGGAGGAGGCTACACCTTC.

This rearrangement joins TRBV14 to TRBJ2-7, with a weak D call TRBD2 (5 bases). The ends were cut back, 4 bases at V and 0 bases at J, with 10 bases in the middle. The germline CDR1 and CDR2 sequences are SGHDN and FVKESK. CDR3 length: 14 amino acids. The CDR3 DNA sequence: TGTGCCAGCAGCCCGGACTGGGACTCCTACGAGCAGTACTTC. Translation: CASSPDWDSYEQYF.

The chain links TRBV19 to TRBJ1-5; D might be TRBD1 (6 bases). Looked up from germline, CDR1 is LNHDA and CDR2 is SQIVND (reference sequence). V was shortened by 4 bases and J by 3 bases, with 10 bases between the two germline ends. This CDR3 comprises 14 residues. The CDR3 region is CASSTTGNNQPQHF. CDR3 in DNA: TGTGCCAGTAGTACTACAGGGAACAATCAGCCCCAGCATTTT.